Each of the 25 T cell receptor beta chains below was sequenced from the same sample in a study of shared clonotypes between healthy human individuals. The repertoire was sequenced with immunoSEQ multiplex PCR; TCRdb's copy has only in-frame clones and lacks some. The table shows about 470,000 clones, with 70% to 80% occurring only once. Sequencing used PBMCs. The source of these receptors is a woman in her thirties or forties in good health. Some clones in this sample may be carry-over from other donors' samples.

The gene calls are TRBV30 and TRBJ2-3; D gene ambiguous. The CDR3 loop spans 12 amino acids. V was shortened by 0 bases and J by 8 bases, with 9 bases between the two germline ends. Germline lookup yields CDR1 GTSNPN and CDR2 SVGIG (reference sequence). The CDR3 region has the DNA TGTGCCTGGAGTGTGAGGCAAGGTACGCAGTATTTT. Translated, it gives CAWSVRQGTQYF.

This clone was detected only a few times. J is TRBJ2-7 and V is TRBV4-3; D uncertain. Germline loops: CDR1 LGHNA, CDR2 YSLEER. Trimming stripped 1 base from V and 0 bases from J, with 10 bases between. The CDR3 spans 15 residues. Written as DNA, the CDR3 is TGCGCCAGCAGCCAAGCAGCCGAGGTCTCCTACGAGCAGTACTTC. Protein: CASSQAAEVSYEQYF.

This clone was counted a few times. The chain employs TRBV29-1 and TRBJ2-2, with a weak D call TRBD1 (5 bases). V was shortened by 1 base and J by 7 bases, with 16 bases between the two germline ends. Germline loops: CDR1 SQVTM, CDR2 ANQGSEA. The CDR3 length is 15 residues. CDR3 nucleotides: TGCAGCGTTGAAGGAGACAGTCCTCCAAACGGGGAGCTGTTTTTT. The encoded protein is CSVEGDSPPNGELFF.

The chain is built from TRBV2 and TRBJ1-5; no definite D call. CDR3 length equals 14 residues. Germline loops: CDR1 SNHLY, CDR2 FYNNEI. V was trimmed by 0 bases and J by 5 bases, leaving 8 bases between them. CDR3 bases: TGTGCCAGCAGTGAAGCGCTTAGGGATCAGCCCCAGCATTTT. Its protein is CASSEALRDQPQHF. Supplemented by reference TRBV2 and TRBJ1-5, the full variable domain reads EPEVTQTPSHQVTQMGQEVILRCVPISNHLYFYWYRQILGQKVEFLVSFYNNEISEKSEIFDDQFSVERPDGSNFTLKIRSTKLEDSAMYFCASSEALRDQPQHFGDGTRLSIL.

Remarks on this clone: This CDR3 is also generated by other DNA sequences in the sample. The CDR3: CASSLSTSTDTQYF. The CDR3 DNA sequence: TGTGCCAGCAGTTTATCAACTAGCACAGATACGCAGTATTTT. The chain links TRBV28 to TRBJ2-3, with D uncertain. The CDR3 sequence is 14 residues long. V lost 1 base to trimming and J lost 0 bases, with 5 bases between them. Germline V CDR1 and CDR2: MDHEN, SYDVKM.

This clone has only one observation. The genes are TRBV5-4 and TRBJ2-1, with 12 nucleotides matching TRBD2. The germline CDR1 and CDR2 sequences are SGHNT and YYREEE (reference sequence). With V trimmed by 4 bases and J by 9 bases, 11 bases remained unmatched. The CDR3 runs 16 residues. The chain's CDR3 is CASSPTRLAGEVEQFF. Written as DNA, the CDR3 is TGTGCCAGCAGCCCTACGAGACTAGCGGGAGAGGTTGAGCAGTTCTTC. Full variable domain (rest looked up from reference TRBV5-4 and TRBJ2-1): ETGVTQSPTHLIKTRGQQVTLRCSSQSGHNTVSWYQQALGQGPQFIFQYYREEENGRGNFPPRFSGLQFPNYSSELNVNALELDDSALYLCASSPTRLAGEVEQFFGPGTRLTVL.

The rearrangement uses TRBV28 and TRBJ1-1, with TRBD1 identical over 9 bases. V lost 6 bases to trimming and J lost 3 bases; unmatched junction nucleotides: 8. This CDR3 region has 15 residues. Germline V gene lookup returns CDR1 MDHEN and CDR2 SYDVKM. CDR3 nucleotide sequence: TGTGCCAGCAGCCTAACAGGGGGCTGGGACACTGAAGCTTTCTTT. This sequence encodes CASSLTGGWDTEAFF.

This sequence joins TRBV29-1 and TRBJ2-1, with TRBD2 identical over 9 bases. Unmatched junction bases numbered 11, after V lost 7 bases and J lost 7 bases. CDR1 and CDR2 from the germline V gene are SQVTM and ANQGSEA. CDR3 length: 14 amino acids. CDR3: CSGVAGVSVNEQFF. DNA of the CDR3: TGCAGCGGTGTAGCGGGAGTTTCCGTGAATGAGCAGTTCTTC.

The CDR3: CASSLMDTGGRAFF. For the CDR3, the DNA is TGTGCCAGCAGTTTAATGGATACAGGAGGAAGGGCTTTCTTT. The chain recombines TRBV28 with TRBJ1-1; the D gene is possibly TRBD1 (5 bases). Trimming cost V 2 bases and J 11 bases, with 18 bases left between them. This CDR3 is built from 14 residues. Germline CDR1 MDHEN, CDR2 SYDVKM.

The V gene is TRBV18, the J gene TRBJ2-7; TRBD2 might be the D (5 bases). Trimming took off 8 bases at V and 3 bases at J, with 14 bases between the two ends. This CDR3 region has 13 residues. Germline loops: CDR1 KGHSH, CDR2 LQKENI. The CDR3 reads CASAAAAIYEQYF. The CDR3 DNA sequence: TGTGCCAGCGCCGCAGCGGCGATCTACGAGCAGTACTTC.

This chain uses TRBV28 with TRBJ1-2, with unresolved D. This CDR3 has 13 residues. V was cut by 4 bases and J by 3 bases, with 9 bases left in between. The germline V gene has CDR1 MDHEN and CDR2 SYDVKM. The CDR3 is CASSSDKDYGYTF. The CDR3 DNA sequence: TGTGCCAGCAGTTCTGACAAAGACTATGGCTACACCTTC.

The chain joins TRBV28 to TRBJ2-4; D call uncertain. Trimming removed 5 bases at V and 0 bases at J, with 17 bases between. The CDR3 loop spans 17 amino acids. From germline, CDR1 is MDHEN and CDR2 SYDVKM. The CDR3 DNA sequence: TGTGCCAGCAGTCCACCTCCCCGGACCATAGCCAAAAACATTCAGTACTTC. Translating it yields CASSPPPRTIAKNIQYF.

The rearrangement uses TRBV14 and TRBJ2-1; perhaps TRBD2 as D (6 bases). Per germline, CDR1 SGHDN and CDR2 FVKESK. V was pared by 1 base and J by 4 bases, with 14 bases between. The CDR3 sequence is 16 residues long. As DNA, the CDR3 is TGTGCCAGCAGCCAAGGGTCAGGTCTAGCGTACAATGAGCAGTTCTTC. This translates into CASSQGSGLAYNEQFF.

This clone showed up many times. V is TRBV9 and J is TRBJ2-7, with 8 bases fitting TRBD1. The V gene end was trimmed by 3 bases and the J gene end by 5 bases; junction bases not matched to a gene: 10. The CDR3 loop spans 15 amino acids. Germline values: CDR1 SGDLS, CDR2 YYNGEE. The CDR3 region is CASSARTGLDHEQYF. CDR3 bases: TGTGCCAGCAGCGCCAGGACAGGGTTGGACCACGAGCAGTACTTC.

The chain links TRBV5-1 to TRBJ2-5, with 7 bases identical to TRBD2. This CDR3 has 14 amino acids. Per germline, CDR1 SGHRS and CDR2 YFSETQ. With 2 bases clipped from V and 2 bases from J, the junction kept 3 bases outside the gene matches. The CDR3 protein is CASSFALAQETQYF. The CDR3 DNA is TGCGCCAGCAGCTTCGCACTAGCGCAAGAGACCCAGTACTTC.

CDR3 bases: TGTGCCAGCAGTTCGTTGGGAGGGGTTGCGCCCCTCCACTTT. Translated: CASSSLGGVAPLHF. The gene calls are TRBV6-5 and TRBJ1-6; possible D gene TRBD1, 5 bases. V lost 4 bases to trimming and J lost 13 bases, with 17 bases between them. Germline CDR1 and CDR2: MNHEY and SVGAGI. The CDR3 is 14 residues long.

This sequence joins TRBV27 and TRBJ2-1, with TRBD1 matching 9 bases. This CDR3 region has 15 residues. After removal of 7 bases from V and 7 bases from J, the junction contained 11 bases not matched to a gene. Germline CDR1 MNHEY, CDR2 SMNVEV (reference sequence). CDR3 region: CASILPGQGRNEQFF. The CDR3 nucleotides are TGTGCCAGCATCCTGCCGGGACAGGGTAGAAATGAGCAGTTCTTC.

The rearrangement uses TRBV5-6 and TRBJ2-1, with 9 bases that match TRBD2. The germline V gene has CDR1 SGHDT and CDR2 YYEEEE. J gave up 4 bases and V 0 bases, and 2 bases lay outside the gene matches. The CDR3 runs 15 residues. CDR3 in amino acids: CASSLGTSDYNEQFF. CDR3 DNA: TGTGCCAGCAGCTTGGGGACTAGCGATTACAATGAGCAGTTCTTC.

This clone was picked up a small number of times. The chain uses TRBV2 and TRBJ2-1, with D uncertain. Germline V gene data show CDR1 as SNHLY and CDR2 as FYNNEI. This CDR3 has 14 amino acids. Trimming pared 8 bases from V and 1 base from J, leaving 12 bases between. The CDR3 is CASLSPTSYNEQFF. Written as DNA, the CDR3 is TGTGCCAGCCTCTCCCCTACGTCCTACAATGAGCAGTTCTTC.

This clone appeared many times. This rearrangement joins TRBV5-4 to TRBJ1-4; 8 bases agree with TRBD1. From germline, CDR1 is SGHNT and CDR2 YYREEE (reference sequence). The CDR3 extends over 16 amino acids. V shed 4 bases and J 6 bases; nucleotides not matched to a gene: 11. The CDR3 sequence is CASSDRQGLGDEKLFF. The CDR3 DNA reads as TGTGCCAGCAGCGACAGACAGGGGCTAGGGGATGAAAAACTGTTTTTT. Looking up the rest from reference TRBV5-4 and TRBJ1-4 gives the full variable domain: ETGVTQSPTHLIKTRGQQVTLRCSSQSGHNTVSWYQQALGQGPQFIFQYYREEENGRGNFPPRFSGLQFPNYSSELNVNALELDDSALYLCASSDRQGLGDEKLFFGSGTQLSVL.

This clone was seen a few times. The V and J genes are TRBV9 and TRBJ1-1; TRBD1 agrees at 8 bases. J was trimmed by 2 bases and V by 4 bases; bases with no gene match: 4. There are 14 residues in the CDR3. Looked up from germline, CDR1 is SGDLS and CDR2 is YYNGEE. Written as DNA, the CDR3 is TGTGCCAGCAGCCAGGGACAGGCAAACACTGAAGCTTTCTTT. This translates into CASSQGQANTEAFF.

V and J are TRBV5-1 and TRBJ2-1, with 13 positions matching TRBD2. Germline loops: CDR1 SGHRS, CDR2 YFSETQ. V gave up 3 bases and J gave up 7 bases; unmatched junction bases: 1. The CDR3 is 14 residues long. The CDR3, as DNA: TGCGCCAGCAGCTGGGGACTAGCGGGGAATGAGCAGTTCTTC. Translated, it gives CASSWGLAGNEQFF.

The rearrangement uses TRBV11-2 and TRBJ1-1, with 9 bases matching TRBD1. With V trimmed by 4 bases and J by 5 bases, 5 bases remained unmatched. The CDR3 sequence is 14 residues long. Per the germline V gene, CDR1 is SGHAT and CDR2 is FQNNGV. CDR3 in amino acids: CASSSTGGRTEAFF. The CDR3 DNA reads TGTGCCAGCAGCTCCACAGGGGGCCGAACTGAAGCTTTCTTT. The whole variable domain, filled in from reference TRBV11-2 and TRBJ1-1, reads EAGVAQSPRYKIIEKRQSVAFWCNPISGHATLYWYQQILGQGPKLLIQFQNNGVVDDSQLPKDRFSAERLKGVDSTLKIQPAKLEDSAVYLCASSSTGGRTEAFFGQGTRLTVV.

The V gene is TRBV9, the J gene TRBJ2-6; TRBD1 is a possible D gene (5 bases). The V end was cut by 1 base, the J end by 1 base, with 15 bases between. Germline V gene sequence: CDR1 SGDLS, CDR2 YYNGEE. The CDR3 totals 18 residues. As DNA, the CDR3 is TGTGCCAGCAGCGTAAGCTATGGGGCGCCGTCTGGGGCCAACGTCCTGACTTTC. Translated: CASSVSYGAPSGANVLTF.

In the case of this clone: Possible read error: a much larger clone is one base away. The chain is built from TRBV11-3 and TRBJ2-3, with D uncertain. The germline V gene encodes CDR1 SGHNT and CDR2 YENEEA. V was pared by 5 bases and J by 3 bases, with 3 bases between. The CDR3 consists of 11 residues. CDR3 DNA: TGTGCCAGCAGCCTTACAGATACGCAGTATTTT. Protein: CASSLTDTQYF.